Listed below are T cell receptor beta chains from one sample, sequenced in a study of T cells after yellow fever vaccination. TCRdb independently ran MiXCR on the 5' RACE reads; one entry per CDR3 protein. This sample has over 300,000 distinct CDR3 sequences, with 3.6% found just once. This sample comprised PBMCs, obtained on the day of the yellow fever booster vaccination. These receptors were obtained from a man younger than 30 who received the YFV17D yellow fever vaccine. Each CDR3 is given with its conserved first and last residue. A D gene is named only where the DNA matches it firmly.

j_call v_call d_call cdr3_aa
TRBJ2-2 TRBV12-3/TRBV12-4 TRBD1 CASRNSGGWTGELFF
TRBJ2-1 TRBV28 . CASSPAEEQFF
TRBJ2-1 TRBV7-2 . CASSAGGTYNEQFF
TRBJ2-4 TRBV2 TRBD1 CASGGTGRDIQYF
TRBJ2-3 TRBV20-1 . CSANGGLVITDTQYF
TRBJ2-1 TRBV2 . CASTPPGGASDQFF
TRBJ1-4 TRBV20-1 . CSATPGALAGEKLFF
TRBJ2-5 TRBV5-1 . CASSLDVSQETQYF
TRBJ2-5 TRBV6-5 . CASRGETQYF
TRBJ1-1 TRBV5-1 . CASSWGGRGNTEAFF
TRBJ1-1 TRBV5-1 . CASSFEVRRGAEAFF
TRBJ2-7 TRBV7-2 TRBD1 CASSARQGAYEQYF
TRBJ1-2 TRBV12-5 . CASGFSGNYGYTF
TRBJ2-5 TRBV7-6 . CASSSNLRETQYF
TRBJ1-1 TRBV7-9 TRBD1 CASSLSRGGNTEAFF
TRBJ2-1 TRBV7-2 . CASNPGLGHNEQFF
TRBJ2-2 TRBV5-4 TRBD2 CASEGLAGPNTGELFF
TRBJ2-2 TRBV7-3 TRBD2 CASSLTARGGTDTGELFF
TRBJ1-1 TRBV19 . CASRVPGGTEAFF
TRBJ2-4 TRBV19 TRBD1 CASSIDRGNIQYF
TRBJ2-5 TRBV5-1 TRBD1 CASSLQGAETQYF
TRBJ2-2 TRBV24-1 TRBD2 CATSDWGGANTGELFF
TRBJ2-5 TRBV20-1 . CSAREIQETQYF
TRBJ2-1 TRBV2 . CAFNSRSSYNEQFF
TRBJ1-2 TRBV20-1 TRBD1 CSATKGRGQGGYTF
TRBJ2-3 TRBV10-3 . CAIRKTDTQYF
TRBJ1-2 TRBV9 . CASSVGQGRGSYGYTF
TRBJ2-7 TRBV4-1 . CASSQEPAYSYEQYF
TRBJ2-1 TRBV18 . CASSLQGGGEQFF
TRBJ2-5 TRBV7-9 . CASSLGGSDQETQYF
TRBJ2-2 TRBV29-1 . CSVDGQNTGELFF
TRBJ2-5 TRBV19 TRBD2 CASSMTSGRETQYF
TRBJ1-2 TRBV4-1 . CASSQDRYGYTF
TRBJ2-2 TRBV29-1 . CSVGVGVGTGELFF
TRBJ1-6 TRBV5-1 . CASSSDTAYNSPLHF
TRBJ2-7 TRBV2 . CASSGGGPYEQYF
TRBJ1-4 TRBV12-3/TRBV12-4 . CASRLQGVGEKLFF